This T cell receptor beta chain was sequenced for a study of tumor and adjacent non-tumor tissue in lung cancer. Study overall: The cohort had around eleven adenocarcinoma, a couple of squamous cell and 1 small cell patients. The patients, approximately nine men and 5 women, were roughly 30 to 85 with stage I to III disease. Samples averaged approximately 3.9 million productive TCRbeta reads each.

Three rounds of nested PCR, following a modified ARM-PCR protocol, produced the TCRbeta library. Each CDR3 protein is one row after TCRdb ran MiXCR on the multiplex PCR reads. The sample contains 90,000 to 100,000 distinct CDR3 sequences, roughly 78% of which appear only once. In the case of this clonotype: Its antigen remains unidentified. In this CDR3 the conserved last residue, phenylalanine or tryptophan, is missing, so a read error is likely.

The template was RNA from unsorted bulk tissue. The normal lung tissue was taken more than 3 cm from the tumor edge. Study outcomes and limitations: Tumor tissue had significantly higher TCR diversity than normal lung.

The receptor comes from a man in his sixties with small cell lung cancer. Sequenced input: distant non-tumor lung tissue.

The CDR3 DNA sequence: TGCGCCAGCAGTGATCTAGCGGGAGCTTACAATGAGCAGTTCTTA. The encoded protein is CASSDLAGAYNEQFL. V gene TRBV10-1 combines with J gene TRBJ2-1; TRBD2 matches 10 bases. Germline values: CDR1 WNHNN, CDR2 SYGVQD (reference sequence). After removal of 3 bases from V and 4 bases from J, the junction contained 3 bases not matched to a gene. The CDR3 runs to 15 residues.